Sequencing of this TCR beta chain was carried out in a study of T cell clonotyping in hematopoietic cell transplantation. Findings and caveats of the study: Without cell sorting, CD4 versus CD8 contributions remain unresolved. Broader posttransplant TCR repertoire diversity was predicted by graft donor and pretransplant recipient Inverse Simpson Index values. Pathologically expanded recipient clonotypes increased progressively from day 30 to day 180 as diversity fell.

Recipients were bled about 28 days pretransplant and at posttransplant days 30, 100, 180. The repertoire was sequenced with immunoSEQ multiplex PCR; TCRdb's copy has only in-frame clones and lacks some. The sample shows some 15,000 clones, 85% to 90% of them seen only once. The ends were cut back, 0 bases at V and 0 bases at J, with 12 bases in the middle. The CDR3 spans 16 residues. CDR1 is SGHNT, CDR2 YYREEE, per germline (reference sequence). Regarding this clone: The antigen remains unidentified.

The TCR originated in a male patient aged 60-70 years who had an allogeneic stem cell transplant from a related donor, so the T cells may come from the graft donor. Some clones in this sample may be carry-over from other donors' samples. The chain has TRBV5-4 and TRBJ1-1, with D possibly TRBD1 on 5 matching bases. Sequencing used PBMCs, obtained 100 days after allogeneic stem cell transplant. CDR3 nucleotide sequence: TGTGCCAGCAGCTTGGGGGGGGAGGAGTTGAACACTGAAGCTTTCTTT. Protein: CASSLGGEELNTEAFF.